The 28 T cell receptor beta chains presented below share a single source sample, sequenced in a study of blood T cell repertoires in COVID-19. TCRdb keeps only in-frame clones here, not all; method: immunoSEQ multiplex PCR. The profile shows some 75,000 clones, more than 70% of them singletons. Sequenced input: peripheral blood. These TCRs come from a man in his 70s with active or convalescent COVID-19.

This chain links TRBV5-1 with TRBJ2-7; 12 nucleotides align to TRBD2. Germline V gene lookup returns CDR1 SGHRS and CDR2 YFSETQ. The V segment lost 2 bases and the J segment 0 bases; nucleotides outside the gene matches: 3. The CDR3 has 16 amino acids. The DNA for the CDR3 is TGCGCCAGCAGCTTCGGGACTAGCGGGTCCTCCTACGAGCAGTACTTC. Its protein is CASSFGTSGSSYEQYF.

V gene TRBV4-1 combines with J gene TRBJ2-7; 15 nucleotides line up with TRBD2. The length of the CDR3 is 17 residues. Germline V lookup: CDR1 MGHRA, CDR2 YSYEKL. V dropped 1 base and J dropped 7; count of bases not matched to a gene: 8. CDR3 in amino acids: CASSQAGLAGGLGEQYF. For the CDR3, the DNA is TGCGCCAGCAGCCAAGCTGGACTAGCGGGGGGGCTGGGGGAGCAGTACTTC.

The CDR3 DNA is TGTGCCAGCAGCCCGGGGGACTTTTACAATGAGCAGTTCTTC. The encoded protein is CASSPGDFYNEQFF. The rearrangement uses TRBV7-8 and TRBJ2-1; tentatively, D is TRBD2 (6 bases). Germline V gene sequence: CDR1 SGHVS, CDR2 FQNEAQ. Trimming stripped 5 bases from V and 4 bases from J, with 12 bases between. CDR3 length: 14 residues.

V usage is TRBV5-1 and J usage is TRBJ2-1, with D tentatively TRBD2 (6 bases). This CDR3 contains 15 residues. Germline V gene sequence: CDR1 SGHRS, CDR2 YFSETQ. V was trimmed by 4 bases and J by 0 bases, leaving 11 bases between them. The CDR3 reads CASSGGGSSYNEQFF. The CDR3 DNA reads as TGCGCCAGCAGCGGGGGAGGTAGCTCCTACAATGAGCAGTTCTTC.

The J gene is TRBJ2-2, the V gene TRBV14; 13 bases line up with TRBD2. V dropped 7 bases and J dropped 5; count of bases not matched to a gene: 13. The germline CDR1 and CDR2 sequences are SGHDN and FVKESK. CDR3 length: 18 amino acids. The CDR3 spells CASTLTSGRARGTGELFF. CDR3 nucleotide sequence: TGTGCCAGCACCCTTACTAGCGGGAGGGCCCGGGGAACCGGGGAGCTGTTTTTT.

The V and J genes are TRBV27 and TRBJ2-5; 11 positions agree with TRBD2. Germline V lookup: CDR1 MNHEY, CDR2 SMNVEV (reference sequence). V lost 5 bases and J lost 5; bases outside the gene matches: 13. The CDR3 has 17 residues. CDR3 loop: CASSRPTSGRNVETQYF. DNA for the CDR3: TGTGCCAGCAGTCGACCCACTAGCGGGAGAAATGTGGAGACCCAGTACTTC.

The chain uses TRBV2 and TRBJ1-2; D not resolved. CDR1 SNHLY and CDR2 FYNNEI come from the germline V gene. V was cut by 3 bases and J by 8 bases, with 10 bases left in between. This CDR3 comprises 12 residues. The DNA of the CDR3 is TGTGCCAGCAGTGACAGGCTTGGAGGCTACACCTTC. Translating it yields CASSDRLGGYTF.

This clone was seen once. The genes are TRBV3-1 (or the pseudogene TRBV3-2) and TRBJ2-5, with D maybe TRBD1 (6 bases). Germline CDR1 and CDR2: LGHDT and YNNKEL (reference sequence). The V end lost 4 bases, the J end lost 5 bases, and 14 bases lay between the germline ends. The CDR3 length is 14 residues. CDR3 protein: CASSRYGGTETQYF. The DNA of the CDR3 is TGTGCCAGCAGCCGATATGGGGGCACGGAGACCCAGTACTTC.

This chain joins TRBV6-5 and TRBJ1-2; D is possibly TRBD1 (5 bases). Germline values: CDR1 MNHEY, CDR2 SVGAGI. Trimming left V 11 bases short and J 2 bases short, with 12 bases between. The CDR3 loop spans 12 amino acids. This CDR3 is CAGGGWNYGYTF. DNA for the CDR3: TGTGCCGGGGGGGGTTGGAACTATGGCTACACCTTC.

The V and J genes are TRBV5-5 and TRBJ1-3; D is ambiguous. Germline assignment: CDR1 SGHKS and CDR2 YYEKEE (reference sequence). This CDR3 has 18 residues. V lost 2 bases and J 0 bases, leaving 18 bases between the germline ends. The CDR3 nucleotides read TGTGCCAGCAGCTTATGGGCCATGTCCCTTGACTCTGGAAACACCATATATTTT. Amino acid sequence: CASSLWAMSLDSGNTIYF.

This rearrangement joins TRBV19 to TRBJ1-5; D possibly corresponds to TRBD1 (6 bases). The length of the CDR3 is 13 residues. V dropped 3 bases and J dropped 5 bases, with 8 bases sitting between them. Germline assignment: CDR1 LNHDA and CDR2 SQIVND (reference sequence). The CDR3 here is CASSIYRDQPQHF. The CDR3 region has the DNA TGTGCCAGTAGTATCTACAGGGATCAGCCCCAGCATTTT.

V gene TRBV2 combines with J gene TRBJ2-5; TRBD2 agrees at 7 bases. Germline CDR1 is SNHLY and CDR2 is FYNNEI. The trim removed 4 bases at V and 3 bases at J, leaving 5 bases unmatched. The CDR3 has 14 residues. CDR3 protein: CASSVRLAKETQYF. CDR3 DNA sequence: TGTGCCAGCAGTGTCCGACTAGCAAAAGAGACCCAGTACTTC.

The chain has TRBV30 and TRBJ1-5; tentative D call: TRBD1 (5 bases). The germline V gene encodes CDR1 GTSNPN and CDR2 SVGIG (reference sequence). Deletions cut 1 base from V and 7 bases from J, with 8 bases between. The CDR3 sequence is 12 residues long. Here the CDR3 DNA reads TGTGCCTGGAGTGGCCGGGGGCAGCCCCAGCATTTT. It encodes CAWSGRGQPQHF. Filled out from reference TRBV30 and TRBJ1-5, the complete variable domain reads SQTIHQWPATLVQPVGSPLSLECTVEGTSNPNLYWYRQAAGRGLQLLFYSVGIGQISSEVPQNLSASRPQDRQFILSSKKLLLSDSGFYLCAWSGRGQPQHFGDGTRLSIL.

This chain connects TRBV11-2 to TRBJ2-4, with 9 bases fitting TRBD2. CDR3 length: 17 residues. Losses at the gene ends were 2 bases for V and 3 bases for J; bases not matched to a gene: 8. In germline, CDR1 is SGHAT, CDR2 FQNNGV. CDR3 in DNA: TGTGCCAGCAGCTTACTTAGCGGGAGTGGTTTCAAAAACATTCAGTACTTC. Encoded protein: CASSLLSGSGFKNIQYF.

A single count supports this clone. This chain connects TRBV7-2 to TRBJ1-5; 7 bases match TRBD1. The CDR3 runs to 17 residues. The junction had 10 bases not matched to a gene; V was cut back by 1 base and J by 4 bases. In germline, CDR1 is SGHTA, CDR2 FQGNSA. CDR3 coding DNA: TGTGCCAGCAGCTTAGGGGGGAGACAGGGTGGGAATCAGCCCCAGCATTTT. Protein: CASSLGGRQGGNQPQHF.

This clone was counted a few times. V usage is TRBV29-1 and J usage is TRBJ1-4, with D possibly being TRBD1 (5 bases). V lost 4 bases, J lost 8 bases, and 20 bases lay in between. Germline V gene data show CDR1 as SQVTM and CDR2 as ANQGSEA. The CDR3 runs to 15 residues. The CDR3 DNA follows: TGCAGCGTTGTATTCCCCCTCGGGGGGAGAGAAAAACTGTTTTTT. As protein: CSVVFPLGGREKLFF.

This chain links TRBV5-1 with TRBJ2-7; perhaps TRBD1 as D (6 bases). V was clipped by 4 bases and J by 3 bases, with 20 bases between them. This CDR3 has 16 amino acids. Germline V gene sequence: CDR1 SGHRS, CDR2 YFSETQ. This CDR3 is CASSPRDIYGVYEQYF. The CDR3 coding sequence is TGCGCCAGCAGCCCCCGGGACATTTATGGGGTCTACGAGCAGTACTTC.

This clone was seen once. The V gene is TRBV6-6, the J gene TRBJ2-2; D might be TRBD1 (6 bases). The V gene's germline CDR1 is MNHNY and CDR2 SVGAGI (reference sequence). The CDR3 spans 15 residues. Between the trimmed V and J ends, which lost 4 bases and 2 bases, there was a span of 11 bases. The CDR3 bases are TGTGCCAGCAGTTTTCCACAGGGAAACACCGGGGAGCTGTTTTTT. This sequence encodes CASSFPQGNTGELFF.

The chain uses TRBV2 and TRBJ2-7, with a possible D match to TRBD1 (6 bases). The ends were cut back, 4 bases at V and 2 bases at J, with 12 bases in the middle. The CDR3 totals 14 residues. Germline V gene lookup returns CDR1 SNHLY and CDR2 FYNNEI. The CDR3 loop is CASSGTGLPYEQYF. In nucleotides, the CDR3 is TGTGCCAGCAGTGGTACAGGGCTGCCCTACGAGCAGTACTTC.

V and J are TRBV24-1 and TRBJ2-5; TRBD1 is a possible D gene (6 bases). Germline CDR1 is KGHDR and CDR2 is SFDVKD. CDR3 length: 15 residues. V shed 4 bases and J shed 4 bases, with 15 bases lying between them. The CDR3 here is CATSDPNRVGETQYF. The CDR3 DNA is TGTGCCACCAGTGACCCTAACAGGGTAGGAGAGACCCAGTACTTC.

In this sample, this clone turned up a few times. CDR3 protein: CASSLSGVETQYF. The CDR3 region has the DNA TGTGCCAGCAGTTTATCAGGGGTAGAGACCCAGTACTTC. This chain links TRBV12-3 or TRBV12-4 with TRBJ2-5, with D perhaps TRBD1 (6 bases). The CDR3 sequence is 13 residues long. The V end was cut by 2 bases, the J end by 4 bases, with 8 bases between.

The table lists this clone with a count of one. This chain links TRBV11-2 with TRBJ2-7, with 12 bases lining up with TRBD1. Germline V gives CDR1 SGHAT, CDR2 FQNNGV. CDR3 length: 15 amino acids. V was pared by 1 base and J by 6 bases, with 4 bases of the junction left unmatched. The CDR3 nucleotides read TGTGCCAGCAGCTTAGGCCGGGACAGGGGGCCCGAGCAGTACTTC. Translated, it gives CASSLGRDRGPEQYF.

This clone was found once. The chain recombines TRBV29-1 with TRBJ1-2; 11 bases match TRBD1. Per germline, CDR1 SQVTM and CDR2 ANQGSEA. This CDR3 spans 13 amino acids. CDR3 sequence reads: CTYRGQGDGGYTF. The CDR3 DNA sequence: TGCACCTATCGGGGACAGGGGGATGGCGGCTACACCTTC.

The chain carries TRBV2 and TRBJ1-3; D remains ambiguous. CDR1 is SNHLY, CDR2 FYNNEI, per germline. Trimming stripped 2 bases from V and 0 bases from J, with 11 bases between. The CDR3 consists of 16 residues. In DNA, the CDR3 is TGTGCCAGCAGTGAAAGTACTACGCGCTCTGGAAACACCATATATTTT. Residues: CASSESTTRSGNTIYF.

The CDR3 is CASSQDSSAAPLQYF. Written as DNA, the CDR3 is TGTGCCAGCAGCCAAGATTCTAGCGCCGCCCCACTGCAGTATTTT. This chain links TRBV4-2 with TRBJ2-3; D perhaps matches TRBD2 (6 bases). CDR1 is LGHNA and CDR2 is YNFKEQ in the germline V gene. Between the trimmed V and J ends, which lost 0 bases and 11 bases, there was a span of 18 bases. The CDR3 is 15 residues long.

The chain uses TRBV7-6 and TRBJ2-5, with D tentatively TRBD2 (5 bases). The V gene lost 1 base and the J gene lost 5 bases, with 17 bases spanning the gap. Germline CDR1 and CDR2: SGHVS and FNYEAQ. The CDR3 runs 16 residues. CDR3: CASSLGASSESETQYF. CDR3 nucleotides: TGTGCCAGCAGCTTAGGTGCTAGCAGCGAGTCGGAGACCCAGTACTTC.

The chain carries TRBV6-1 and TRBJ2-5; 11 nucleotides align to TRBD2. The CDR3 runs 19 residues. Germline V CDR1 and CDR2: MNHNS, SASEGT. The V gene end was trimmed by 4 bases and the J gene end by 5 bases; junction bases not matched to a gene: 18. The CDR3 DNA reads TGTGCCAGCAGTGCCGCCGGACTAGCGGGCCGCGGCCAGTGGGAGACCCAGTACTTC. This encodes CASSAAGLAGRGQWETQYF.

The chain has TRBV5-1 and TRBJ1-2, with D possibly being TRBD1 (6 bases). The germline gives CDR1 SGHRS, CDR2 YFSETQ. The V end was cut by 4 bases, the J end by 7 bases, with 20 bases between. This CDR3 spans 15 amino acids. The CDR3 region has the DNA TGCGCCAGCAGCGCGCCCACAGGGAACGTACCTGGCTACACCTTC. It yields the protein CASSAPTGNVPGYTF.